This TCR beta chain was obtained from a study of identical twins. Through template switching, a universal primer site was introduced, and the cDNA contained unique molecular identifiers. TCRdb re-derived calls from the 5' RACE reads in MiXCR, one entry per CDR3 protein. Of 400,000 to 650,000 distinct CDR3 sequences in the sample, 20% to 25% are singletons; the top ten hold around 0.91%. The V and J ends lost 5 bases and 3 bases, in that order; junction bases with no gene match: 5. The CDR3 is made up of 14 amino acids. Germline V gene lookup returns CDR1 SGHRS and CDR2 YFSETQ. This same sample was also taken into another study, of T cells expressing NK-cell markers. This second report adds: For several experiments, T cell sorting was restricted to the alpha-beta TCR population by means of an anti-gamma-delta TCR antibody.

The origin of this receptor is a woman between 18 and 30 years old in good health. Sample: CD4+ T cells sorted from blood. The rearrangement joins TRBV5-1 to TRBJ2-3; 8 bases align to TRBD2. In nucleotides, the CDR3 is TGCGCCAGCAGACCGCGGGGGGAGACAGATACGCAGTATTTT. Encoded protein: CASRPRGETDTQYF.